This T cell receptor beta chain appears in the sequencing data of a study of type 1 and type 2 diabetes patients (dated by TCRdb to 2015 to 2016). Some background on the complete study: Recruited in China, the cohort was made up of about nine type 1 diabetes patients, a few type 2 diabetes patients and about 6 nondiabetic controls. For the type 1 diabetes patients, the type 2 diabetes patients acted as a disease comparison group. Comparing approximately 18-cycle and roughly 27-cycle amplification showed similar V gene usage, suggesting similar primer efficiencies and random PCR bias. Across the study, CD4+ and CD8+ T cells were positively selected from PBMCs using CD4 or CD8 MicroBeads on MACS columns. Paired-end sequencing of TCRbeta libraries was performed on Illumina HiSeq 2000 or MiSeq instruments. A total of 18,976,912 paired-end reads was generated across the whole study. TCRbeta repertoires were profiled by high-throughput sequencing in the study to compare type 1 diabetes, type 2 diabetes and nondiabetic individuals.

The run used an Illumina MiSeq. TCRbeta CDR3 amplification used genomic DNA from the sorted T cell subsets as template. The TCRbeta CDR3 region was amplified by multiplex PCR using 30 forward and 13 reverse primers. After the PCR products were purified with AMPure XP beads, a second PCR of roughly 25 cycles was run to add indices and adaptors. Before sequencing, the libraries were purified from gel with the QIAquick Gel Extraction Kit. The study's processing was this. Paired-end reads were merged using FLASH and were aligned with IgBLAST to IMGT V, D and J germline references. Reads with below 70% alignment identity to germline references were discarded, and around 11,000,000 reads were retained study-wide. CDR3 boundaries, reading frame and productivity were assigned according to IMGT definitions. Highly-expanded clones were defined as clones at or above 1% of reads, and diversity was measured by normalized Shannon entropy. Unpaired two-tailed t-tests were used to test for differences in Shannon entropy between groups. TCRdb's own reprocessing of the public reads used fastp at Q25 and MiXCR and kept productive beta chains. Here each entry gathers all rows of one CDR3 protein and keeps the most common genes and DNA. The V and J calls shown here were made by TCRdb, not taken from the authors' results. For this sample the table gives about 290,000 distinct CDR3 sequences, of which around 50% were detected only once. Approximately 15% of the sample is in the top ten clones.

V lost 5 bases and J lost 0 bases, and the count of bases not matched to a germline gene is 13. CDR1 and CDR2 (MNHEY, SMNVEV) derive from the germline V gene (reference sequence). The CDR3 numbers 19 residues from cysteine through phenylalanine. The DNA shown is the 57-base CDR3, in frame from base 1. Results and caveats for the whole study, not just this receptor: The study groups were not matched for age and gender, which could bias interpretation. Because only a limited number of T2D and control samples were sequenced, some T1D-only HECs might also be present in more T2D or control samples. Only a few highly-expanded CD4+ clones (median one) were found in type 2 diabetes patients, and these clones made up a median 3.9% of reads. Highly correlated V and J gene usage patterns were observed for type 2 diabetes and control samples, with an average of around 0.97 between samples. In both CD4+ and CD8+ T cells, type 2 diabetes repertoires were highly diverse, with diversity significantly greater than that of type 1 diabetes repertoires.

Standard classification criteria for type 1 or type 2 diabetes were met by all diabetic patients, and glucose and C-peptide were assessed by WHO-recommended methods. Donors with other autoimmune diseases or infections within the previous four weeks were excluded. From each participant, approximately 9.4 milliliters of peripheral blood were collected. LymphoPrep density separation was used to isolate PBMCs. Note on this clonotype: No cognate antigen has been identified for it. No clone much larger than this one lies a single base away; base qualities are absent.

The sample comprised peripheral blood mononuclear cells (PBMCs). The receptor's source is a man aged 18 to 35 with type 2 diabetes. The chain employs TRBV27 and TRBJ2-1, with 10 central nucleotides matching TRBD2. CDR3 sequence: CASSLGPSGGYSSYNEQFF. The nucleotide sequence is TGTGCCAGCAGTCTCGGTCCTAGCGGGGGTTACTCCTCCTACAATGAGCAGTTCTTC.